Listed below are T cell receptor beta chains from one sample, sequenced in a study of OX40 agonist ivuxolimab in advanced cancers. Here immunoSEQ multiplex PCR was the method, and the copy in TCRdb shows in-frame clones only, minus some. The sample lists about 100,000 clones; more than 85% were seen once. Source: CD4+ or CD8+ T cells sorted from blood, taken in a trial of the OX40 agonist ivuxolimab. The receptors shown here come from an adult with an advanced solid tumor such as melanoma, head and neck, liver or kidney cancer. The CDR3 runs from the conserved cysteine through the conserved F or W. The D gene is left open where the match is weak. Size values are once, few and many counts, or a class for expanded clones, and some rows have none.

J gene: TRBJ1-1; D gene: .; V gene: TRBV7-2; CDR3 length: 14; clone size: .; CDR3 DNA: TGTGCCAGCAGCTGGGGGACACCGAACACTGAAGCTTTCTTT; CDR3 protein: CASSWGTPNTEAFF
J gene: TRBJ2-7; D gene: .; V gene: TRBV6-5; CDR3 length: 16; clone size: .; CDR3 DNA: TGTGCCAGCAGTTACACCCGGGACACTCGGTGGGAAGAGCAGTACTTC; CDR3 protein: CASSYTRDTRWEEQYF
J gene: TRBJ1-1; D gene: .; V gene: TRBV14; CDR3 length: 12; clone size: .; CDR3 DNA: TGTGCCAGCAGCCAGGGGGGCACTGAAGCTTTCTTT; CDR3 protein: CASSQGGTEAFF
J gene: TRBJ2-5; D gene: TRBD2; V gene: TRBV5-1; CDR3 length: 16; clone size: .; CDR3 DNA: TGCGCCAGCAGCCCGGTACCTAGCGGGACGGGAGAGACCCAGTACTTC; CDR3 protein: CASSPVPSGTGETQYF
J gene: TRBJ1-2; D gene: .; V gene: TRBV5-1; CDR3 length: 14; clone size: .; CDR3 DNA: TGCGCCAGCAGGGACGTACAGGGCGGGTATGGCTACACCTTC; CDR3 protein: CASRDVQGGYGYTF
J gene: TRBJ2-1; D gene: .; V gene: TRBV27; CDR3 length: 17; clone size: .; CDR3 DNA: TGTGCCAGCATCCCGGAAGCCGCCACGAGCTCCTACAATGAGCAGTTCTTC; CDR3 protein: CASIPEAATSSYNEQFF
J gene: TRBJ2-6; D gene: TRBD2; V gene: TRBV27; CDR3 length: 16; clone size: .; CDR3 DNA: TGTGCCAGCACGGCAAGCGGGACCTCTGGGGCCAACGTCCTGACTTTC; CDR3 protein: CASTASGTSGANVLTF
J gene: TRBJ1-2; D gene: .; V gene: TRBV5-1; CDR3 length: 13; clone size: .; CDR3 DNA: TGCGCCAGCAGCTTGGCGCATGGGTATGGCTACACCTTC; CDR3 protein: CASSLAHGYGYTF
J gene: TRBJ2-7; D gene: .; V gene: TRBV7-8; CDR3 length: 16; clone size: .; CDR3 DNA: TGTGCCAGCTCCCGCGGGTTCCTAGCGCGGTCCTACGAGCAGTACTTC; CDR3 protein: CASSRGFLARSYEQYF
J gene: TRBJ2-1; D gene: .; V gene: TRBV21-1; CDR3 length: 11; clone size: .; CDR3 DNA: TGTGCCAGCAGAATAAGCTGGAAGCAGTTCTTC; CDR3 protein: CASRISWKQFF
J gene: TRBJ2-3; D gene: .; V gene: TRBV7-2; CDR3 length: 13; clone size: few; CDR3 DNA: TGTGCCAGCAGCTTAGAGATCCCAGATACGCAGTATTTT; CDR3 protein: CASSLEIPDTQYF
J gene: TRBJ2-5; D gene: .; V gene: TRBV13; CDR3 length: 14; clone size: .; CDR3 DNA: TGTGCCAGCAGCTTAGGACAGAGGCAAGAGACCCAGTACTTC; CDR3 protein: CASSLGQRQETQYF
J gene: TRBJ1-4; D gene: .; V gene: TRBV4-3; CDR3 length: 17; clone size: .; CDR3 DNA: TGCGCCAGCAGCCAAGCCCCGGGGATTGCAACTAATGAAAAACTGTTTTTT; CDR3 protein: CASSQAPGIATNEKLFF
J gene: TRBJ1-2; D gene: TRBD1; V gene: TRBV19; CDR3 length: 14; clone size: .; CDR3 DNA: TGTGCCAGTAGTAGGGGACAGGGGGCGCAGGGTAAAACCTTC; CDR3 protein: CASSRGQGAQGKTF
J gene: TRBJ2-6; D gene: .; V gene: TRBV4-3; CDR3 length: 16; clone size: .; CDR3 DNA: TGCGCCAGCAGCCAAGATCAGCCAGCTGGTGCCAACGTCCTGACTTTC; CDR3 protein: CASSQDQPAGANVLTF
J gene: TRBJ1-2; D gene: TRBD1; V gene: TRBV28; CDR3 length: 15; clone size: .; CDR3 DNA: TGTGCCAGCAGATCTCCGACAGGGGTGGGCCATGGCTACACCTTC; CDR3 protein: CASRSPTGVGHGYTF
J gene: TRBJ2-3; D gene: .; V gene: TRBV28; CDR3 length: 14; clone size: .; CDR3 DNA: TGTGCCAGCAGTGACCCCCCTAACACAGATACGCAGTATTTT; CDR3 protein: CASSDPPNTDTQYF
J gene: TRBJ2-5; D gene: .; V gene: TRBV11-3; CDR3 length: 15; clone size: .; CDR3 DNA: TGTGCCAGCAGCTTGGAGGGGCAGGGCCAAGAGACCCAGTACTTC; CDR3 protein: CASSLEGQGQETQYF
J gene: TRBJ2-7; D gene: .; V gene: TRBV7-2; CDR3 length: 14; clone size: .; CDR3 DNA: TGTGCCAGTCTCCCGGGGTTTAAATCCTACGAGCAGTACTTC; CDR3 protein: CASLPGFKSYEQYF
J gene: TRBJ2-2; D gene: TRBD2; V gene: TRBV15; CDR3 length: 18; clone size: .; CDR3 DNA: TGTGCCACCAGCAGCAGGATCTGGGCGGGAGGCGAAACCGGGGAGCTGTTTTTT; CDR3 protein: CATSSRIWAGGETGELFF
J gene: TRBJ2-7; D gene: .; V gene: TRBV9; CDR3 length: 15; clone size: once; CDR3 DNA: TGTGCCAGCAGCGCCGGGGACGGCCTCTCCTACGAGCAGTACTTC; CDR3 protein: CASSAGDGLSYEQYF
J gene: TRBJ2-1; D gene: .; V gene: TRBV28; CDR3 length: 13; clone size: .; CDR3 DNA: TGTGCCGAGGCTTCTAGCTTCTACAATGAGCAGTTCTTC; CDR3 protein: CAEASSFYNEQFF
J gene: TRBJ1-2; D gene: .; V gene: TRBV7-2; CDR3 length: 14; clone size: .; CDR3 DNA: TGTGCCAGCAGCTTAATCTCCCAGGGATATGGCTACACCTTC; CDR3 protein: CASSLISQGYGYTF
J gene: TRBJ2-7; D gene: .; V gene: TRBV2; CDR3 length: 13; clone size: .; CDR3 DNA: TGTGCCGTGCCACGGGGCGGATCCTACGAGCAGTACTTC; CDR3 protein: CAVPRGGSYEQYF
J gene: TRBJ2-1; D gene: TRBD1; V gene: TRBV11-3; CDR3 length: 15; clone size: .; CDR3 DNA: TGTGCCAGCAGCCTCGGACAGGGAATATACAATGAGCAGTTCTTC; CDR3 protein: CASSLGQGIYNEQFF
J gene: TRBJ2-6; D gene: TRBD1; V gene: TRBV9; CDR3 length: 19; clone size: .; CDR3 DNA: TGTGCCAGCAGCGTATCTTGGACAGGTGAAAGCTCTGGGGCCAACGTCCTGACTTTC; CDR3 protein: CASSVSWTGESSGANVLTF
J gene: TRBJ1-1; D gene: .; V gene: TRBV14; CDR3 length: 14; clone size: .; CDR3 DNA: TGTGCCAGCAGCCCGGGAGGGTTGCACACTGAAGCTTTCTTT; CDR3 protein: CASSPGGLHTEAFF
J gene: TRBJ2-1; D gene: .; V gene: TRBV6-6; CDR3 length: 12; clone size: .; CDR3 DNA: TGTGCCAGCACCACCGTGGGTGTTGAGCAGTTCTTC; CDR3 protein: CASTTVGVEQFF
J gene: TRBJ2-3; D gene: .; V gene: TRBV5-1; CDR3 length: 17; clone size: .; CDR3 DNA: TGCGCCAGCAGCGTGCGATGGGCCGTCGACGTTAGGGATACGCAGTATTTT; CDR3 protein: CASSVRWAVDVRDTQYF
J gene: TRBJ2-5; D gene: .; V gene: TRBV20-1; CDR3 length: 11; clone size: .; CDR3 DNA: TGCAGTGCTAGGCAGGGGGAGACCCAGTACTTC; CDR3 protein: CSARQGETQYF
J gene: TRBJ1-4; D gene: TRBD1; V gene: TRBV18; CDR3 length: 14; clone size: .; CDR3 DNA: TGTGCCAGCTCACTCGGGACAGGGGGCGAGACGCTGTTTTTT; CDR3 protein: CASSLGTGGETLFF
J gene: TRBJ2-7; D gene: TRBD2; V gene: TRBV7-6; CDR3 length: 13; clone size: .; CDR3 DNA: TGTGCCAGCAGCGGGGGGGAGTCCTACGAGCAGTACTTC; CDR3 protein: CASSGGESYEQYF
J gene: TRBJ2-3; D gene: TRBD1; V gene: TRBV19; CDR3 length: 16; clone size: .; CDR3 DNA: TGTGCCAGTAGGCATTCGAGACAGGGTGGCACAGATACGCAGTATTTT; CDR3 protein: CASRHSRQGGTDTQYF